The 27 T cell receptor beta chains presented below share a single source sample, sequenced in a study of blood T cells in healthy people across ages. Primers used in a second PCR of roughly 7 to 12 cycles were a sample-barcoded 5' primer and a J-beta primer mix. Using its own MiXCR run on the 5' RACE reads, TCRdb lists one record per CDR3 protein. Of 730,000 or so distinct CDR3 sequences in the sample, 35% to 45% were seen once. Sequenced: blood. The origin of the receptors is a woman aged 60 to 75 in good health.

In DNA, the CDR3 is TGTGCCAGCAGTTCCTCGGACAGGGGAGAGACCCAGTACTTC. Translating it yields CASSSSDRGETQYF. The chain joins TRBV28 to TRBJ2-5; 9 positions match TRBD1. With 4 bases clipped from V and 4 bases from J, the junction kept 4 bases outside the gene matches. Looked up from germline, CDR1 is MDHEN and CDR2 is SYDVKM. The CDR3 spans 14 residues. The entire variable domain, with the rest obtained from reference TRBV28 and TRBJ2-5, is as follows: DVKVTQSSRYLVKRTGEKVFLECVQDMDHENMFWYRQDPGLGLRLIYFSYDVKMKEKGDIPEGYSVSREKKERFSLILESASTNQTSMYLCASSSSDRGETQYFGPGTRLLVL.

In its sample, this clonotype was seen many times. This chain joins TRBV20-1 and TRBJ2-1; 11 nucleotides line up with TRBD2. The CDR3 totals 13 residues. Germline assignment: CDR1 DFQATT and CDR2 SNEGSKA (reference sequence). Trimming took 3 bases from V and 6 from J; bases not matched to a gene: 1. DNA of the CDR3: TGCAGTGCTAGTGGGACTAGCGGCAATGAGCAGTTCTTC. This codes for CSASGTSGNEQFF.

The chain carries TRBV7-2 and TRBJ2-1; 9 bases align to TRBD2. The end of the DNA fits TRBJ2-7 better, so the J call may be wrong. CDR1 is SGHTA and CDR2 is FQGNSA in the germline V gene. This CDR3 spans 16 amino acids. CDR3 nucleotide sequence: TGTGCCAGCAGCCGGATTAGCGGGAGCTCCTACAATGAGCAGTACTTC. Its translation is CASSRISGSSYNEQYF.

The chain uses TRBV7-9 and TRBJ1-6; 8 nucleotides match TRBD1. Germline V gene data show CDR1 as SEHNR and CDR2 as FQNEAQ (reference sequence). This CDR3 region has 17 residues. The V and J ends lost 4 bases and 9 bases, in that order; junction bases with no gene match: 14. CDR3 in amino acids: CASSYHEKQGVGSPLHF. DNA for the CDR3: TGTGCCAGCAGCTACCACGAAAAACAGGGGGTTGGTTCACCCCTCCACTTT. The entire variable domain, with the rest obtained from reference TRBV7-9 and TRBJ1-6, is as follows: DTGVSQNPRHKITKRGQNVTFRCDPISEHNRLYWYRQTLGQGPEFLTYFQNEAQLEKSRLLSDRFSAERPKGSFSTLEIQRTEQGDSAMYLCASSYHEKQGVGSPLHFGNGTRLTVT.

This clonotype has more than one count but fewer than ten. J is TRBJ2-7 and V is TRBV6-5; 9 nucleotides agree with TRBD2. Germline CDR1 reads MNHEY; CDR2 reads SVGAGI. Germline trimming cut 5 bases from V and 4 bases from J; bases unmatched to any gene: 12. The CDR3 sequence is 16 residues long. In DNA form, the CDR3 reads TGTGCCAGCAGTCCGACGGGCGGGAGGGCCGTTTACGAGCAGTACTTC. This encodes CASSPTGGRAVYEQYF.

The J gene is TRBJ2-7, the V gene TRBV2; maybe TRBD2 (6 bases). The CDR3 loop spans 12 amino acids. Germline CDR1 SNHLY, CDR2 FYNNEI. V lost 6 bases and J 12 bases, leaving 18 bases between the germline ends. CDR3 sequence: CASRRDSTKRYF. CDR3 DNA: TGTGCCAGCAGGCGGGACTCTACGAAGCGGTACTTC.

The V gene is TRBV4-2, the J gene TRBJ1-6, with no clear D. The germline CDR1 and CDR2 sequences are LGHNA and YNFKEQ. V lost 1 base and J 8 bases, leaving 9 bases between the germline ends. The CDR3 loop spans 14 amino acids. This CDR3 reads CASSQVRTDSPLHF. The CDR3 nucleotides read TGTGCCAGCAGCCAAGTCCGAACTGATTCACCCCTCCACTTT.

V usage is TRBV7-8 and J usage is TRBJ2-1, with unresolved D. The V gene lost 5 bases and the J gene lost 6 bases, with 11 bases spanning the gap. Germline V gene lookup returns CDR1 SGHVS and CDR2 FQNEAQ. This CDR3 is 13 amino acids long. The CDR3 DNA sequence: TGTGCCAGCAGCCAAGGGTACAGCAATGAGCAGTTCTTC. Translating it yields CASSQGYSNEQFF.

This clonotype has a handful of counts. The chain has TRBV5-1 and TRBJ2-2, with a weak D call TRBD1 (5 bases). V gave up 4 bases and J gave up 6 bases, with 10 bases separating them. CDR1 and CDR2 from the germline V gene are SGHRS and YFSETQ. This CDR3 contains 13 residues. In DNA form, the CDR3 reads TGCGCCAGCAGCAGTAGACAGCCCGGGGAGCTGTTTTTT. The encoded protein is CASSSRQPGELFF.

The chain uses TRBV7-2 and TRBJ2-1; D gene uncertain. V lost 1 base and J 7 bases, leaving 17 bases between the germline ends. The germline CDR1 and CDR2 sequences are SGHTA and FQGNSA. The CDR3 has 16 residues. CDR3 in DNA: TGTGCCAGCAGCTTAGACGGACGGCGAGGTCGGAATGAGCAGTTCTTC. This codes for CASSLDGRRGRNEQFF. The full variable domain, completed using reference TRBV7-2 and TRBJ2-1, is GAGVSQSPSNKVTEKGKDVELRCDPISGHTALYWYRQSLGQGLEFLIYFQGNSAPDKSGLPSDRFSAERTGGSVSTLTIQRTQQEDSAVYLCASSLDGRRGRNEQFFGPGTRLTVL.

This clonotype showed up just a few times. The junction shows a germline mismatch at one end, possibly a read error. This rearrangement joins TRBV6-5 to TRBJ2-5; D is unresolved. Germline loops: CDR1 MNHEY, CDR2 SVGAGI. This CDR3 is built from 13 residues. CDR3 sequence reads: CAARELGQETQYF. The CDR3 region has the DNA TGCGCAGCGAGAGAGCTGGGCCAAGAGACCCAGTACTTC.

The gene calls are TRBV5-6 and TRBJ1-2; 8 positions match TRBD1. The V gene's germline CDR1 is SGHDT and CDR2 YYEEEE. After removal of 4 bases from V and 2 bases from J, the junction contained 4 bases not matched to a gene. The CDR3 has 14 residues. The CDR3 reads CASSLHRGNYGYTF. DNA of the CDR3: TGTGCCAGCAGCCTACACAGGGGGAACTATGGCTACACCTTC. The whole variable domain, remainder taken from reference TRBV5-6 and TRBJ1-2, is DAGVTQSPTHLIKTRGQQVTLRCSPKSGHDTVSWYQQALGQGPQFIFQYYEEEERQRGNFPDRFSGHQFPNYSSELNVNALLLGDSALYLCASSLHRGNYGYTFGSGTRLTVV.

This CDR3 is CASSLDPSQANEQYF. DNA for the CDR3: TGTGCCAGCAGCTTAGATCCCAGCCAGGCGAATGAGCAGTACTTC. This chain uses TRBV11-2 with TRBJ2-5; no firm D call. V was shortened by 0 bases and J by 11 bases, with 19 bases between the two germline ends. From germline, CDR1 is SGHAT and CDR2 FQNNGV. The CDR3 is 15 residues long.

The chain employs TRBV2 and TRBJ2-1; D is tentatively TRBD1 or TRBD2 (5 bases each). The CDR3 totals 13 residues. Per the germline V gene, CDR1 is SNHLY and CDR2 is FYNNEI. With 6 bases removed from V and 9 bases from J, the gap between germline ends came to 15 bases. CDR3 in amino acids: CASREDSRGEQFF. The DNA for the CDR3 is TGTGCCAGCAGGGAGGACTCTAGGGGTGAGCAGTTCTTC.

This rearrangement joins TRBV20-1 to TRBJ2-5, with D hard to call. Deletions cut 5 bases from V and 1 base from J, with 8 bases between. Germline CDR1 is DFQATT and CDR2 is SNEGSKA (reference sequence). This CDR3 contains 12 residues. The CDR3 here is CSAPAAQETQYF. The DNA of the CDR3 is TGCAGTGCTCCCGCGGCCCAAGAGACCCAGTACTTC.

This clonotype appeared a single time. This rearrangement joins TRBV18 to TRBJ2-7, with 11 bases that match TRBD1. Judging by the DNA end, TRBJ2-5 fits better; the J call may be wrong. Germline lookup yields CDR1 KGHSH and CDR2 LQKENI. This CDR3 is 16 amino acids long. The CDR3 bases are TGTGCCAGCTCACTGCGCGGACAGGGGGCGCGGGAGACCCAGTACTTC. Protein: CASSLRGQGARETQYF.

This clonotype occurred a few times. The V and J genes are TRBV5-1 and TRBJ2-7, with 11 positions matching TRBD1. Germline V gives CDR1 SGHRS, CDR2 YFSETQ. V gave up 1 base and J gave up 6 bases; unmatched junction bases: 3. The CDR3 totals 14 residues. The CDR3 DNA follows: TGCGCCAGCAGCTTGATGGGACAGGGGGGCGAGCAGTACTTC. It translates to CASSLMGQGGEQYF.

This clonotype was seen many times. J is TRBJ2-3 and V is TRBV5-5, with D unresolved. Germline V gene sequence: CDR1 SGHKS, CDR2 YYEKEE (reference sequence). Trimming pared 4 bases from V and 0 bases from J, leaving 9 bases between. The CDR3 extends over 14 amino acids. This CDR3 reads CASSPLESTDTQYF. The CDR3 DNA reads TGTGCCAGCAGCCCCCTAGAGAGCACAGATACGCAGTATTTT.

About this clonotype: A much bigger clone sits one base away, suggesting this may be a read error. The J gene is TRBJ2-7, the V gene TRBV7-9; 11 nucleotides agree with TRBD2. The DNA end lines up better with TRBJ2-1; the J call may be wrong. The CDR3 is 15 amino acids. Germline CDR1 and CDR2: SEHNR and FQNEAQ (reference sequence). The CDR3 DNA is TGTGCCAGCAGCCGAGGACTAGCGGGTACCTACGAGCAGTTCTTC. Protein product: CASSRGLAGTYEQFF.

This clonotype was recorded at least ten times. The V call is TRBV4-3, the J call TRBJ2-1; 8 bases are shared with TRBD2. Trimming removed 3 bases from V and 7 bases from J; junction bases left unmatched: 11. The CDR3 loop spans 16 amino acids. Germline V gene sequence: CDR1 LGHNA, CDR2 YSLEER. The CDR3 DNA follows: TGCGCCAGCAGCCAGGCCGGGGGTAGCGGGGCAAATGAGCAGTTCTTC. Translated: CASSQAGGSGANEQFF.

The genes are TRBV3-1 and TRBJ2-3; D call uncertain. V gave up 4 bases and J gave up 3 bases, with 8 bases separating them. The CDR3 has 13 amino acids. Germline-derived CDR1 and CDR2 are LGHDT and YNNKEL (reference sequence). Written as DNA, the CDR3 is TGTGCCAGCAGCCGGCGCGCTACAGATACGCAGTATTTT. Translated: CASSRRATDTQYF.

The chain is built from TRBV13 and TRBJ1-1; TRBD1 matches at 9 bases. Germline V gene data show CDR1 as PRHDT and CDR2 as FYEKMQ (reference sequence). The length of the CDR3 is 14 residues. J gave up 8 bases and V 0 bases, and 4 bases lay outside the gene matches. The CDR3 loop reads CASSLGDRGIEAFF. As DNA, the CDR3 is TGTGCCAGCAGCTTAGGGGACAGGGGTATAGAAGCTTTCTTT.

The rearrangement links TRBV7-3 to TRBJ2-3; 14 bases match TRBD2. Germline CDR1 reads SGHTA; CDR2 reads FQGTGA. The CDR3 is 20 amino acids. The V gene end was trimmed by 2 bases and the J gene end by 0 bases; junction bases not matched to a gene: 10. CDR3 bases: TGTGCCAGCAGCTTAGGGACTAGCGGGAGCCGTCCCCCTAGCACAGATACGCAGTATTTT. Translated, it gives CASSLGTSGSRPPSTDTQYF.

This clonotype was picked up a small number of times. The V gene is TRBV5-6, the J gene TRBJ2-3, with D maybe TRBD1 (6 bases). Trimming pared 5 bases from V and 6 bases from J, leaving 16 bases between. The germline gives CDR1 SGHDT, CDR2 YYEEEE. CDR3 length: 14 residues. CDR3 protein: CASSVMGAPDTQYF. In nucleotides, the CDR3 is TGTGCCAGCAGTGTGATGGGGGCACCGGATACGCAGTATTTT.

The chain carries TRBV7-9 and TRBJ1-2; 8 positions match TRBD1. V lost 3 bases and J lost 3; bases outside the gene matches: 6. Germline CDR1 reads SEHNR; CDR2 reads FQNEAQ (reference sequence). CDR3 length equals 15 residues. CDR3 amino acids: CASSFGQGVHYGYTF. CDR3 coding DNA: TGTGCCAGCAGCTTTGGACAGGGAGTCCACTATGGCTACACCTTC.

Ten or more counts support this clonotype. The rearrangement uses TRBV20-1 and TRBJ2-1; D ambiguous. V lost 5 bases and J 4 bases, leaving 21 bases between the germline ends. Per the germline V gene, CDR1 is DFQATT and CDR2 is SNEGSKA (reference sequence). This CDR3 contains 16 residues. In DNA, the CDR3 is TGCAGTGCTCTTCATAAAGGACGGATGCAGTACAATGAGCAGTTCTTC. Translated, it gives CSALHKGRMQYNEQFF.

This chain links TRBV27 with TRBJ1-2; 8 nucleotides match TRBD1. This CDR3 is 13 amino acids long. J gave up 8 bases and V 6 bases, and 8 bases lay outside the gene matches. CDR1 and CDR2 from the germline V gene are MNHEY and SMNVEV (reference sequence). The CDR3 is CASRKTGGRGYTF. CDR3 coding DNA: TGTGCCAGCAGAAAAACAGGGGGTCGGGGCTACACCTTC.